Shown below are 20 T cell receptor beta chains from a single sample sequenced in a study of blood T cell repertoires in COVID-19. Profiling relied on immunoSEQ multiplex PCR, and the TCRdb table lists in-frame clones only, not all of them. The table shows a few hundred thousand clones, with around 87% occurring only once. The specimen was peripheral blood. These receptors came from a woman aged 45-59 years with acute or convalescent COVID-19.

The J gene is TRBJ2-2, the V gene TRBV3-1 (or the pseudogene TRBV3-2), with D tentatively TRBD2 (6 bases). The CDR3 contains 17 residues. Germline V gives CDR1 LGHDT, CDR2 YNNKEL (reference sequence). V was pared by 0 bases and J by 6 bases, with 17 bases between. CDR3 bases: TGTGCCAGCAGCCAAGATCCGAAGTGGGGGAGGTCCGGGGAGCTGTTTTTT. Protein: CASSQDPKWGRSGELFF.

This chain connects TRBV2 to TRBJ2-2; TRBD1 matches 7 bases. Trimming removed 6 bases from V and 0 bases from J; junction bases left unmatched: 1. Germline values: CDR1 SNHLY, CDR2 FYNNEI. The CDR3 has 14 residues. As DNA, the CDR3 is TGTGCCAGCAGGGACAGGCCGAACACCGGGGAGCTGTTTTTT. Its translation is CASRDRPNTGELFF.

The V gene is TRBV13, the J gene TRBJ2-7, with TRBD2 matching 11 bases. Germline assignment: CDR1 PRHDT and CDR2 FYEKMQ (reference sequence). The junction had 2 bases not matched to a gene; V was cut back by 1 base and J by 3 bases. CDR3 length: 15 amino acids. This CDR3 reads CASSLALAGGYEQYF. CDR3 DNA: TGTGCCAGCAGCTTAGCGCTAGCGGGAGGCTACGAGCAGTACTTC.

The V gene is TRBV4-1, the J gene TRBJ1-3; possibly TRBD1 for D (6 bases). Germline V gene sequence: CDR1 MGHRA, CDR2 YSYEKL. The CDR3 extends over 16 amino acids. V dropped 4 bases and J dropped 3 bases, with 16 bases sitting between them. The CDR3 protein is CASSPYRTAGGNTIYF. The DNA for the CDR3 is TGCGCCAGCAGCCCATATAGGACAGCAGGTGGAAACACCATATATTTT.

This clone was seen a handful of times. The CDR3 coding sequence is TGCGCCAGCAGCCAGGCGGGAGGAACCTACAATGAGCAGTTCTTC. Amino acid sequence: CASSQAGGTYNEQFF. The chain joins TRBV4-3 to TRBJ2-1; 8 bases are a match to TRBD2. Germline values: CDR1 LGHNA, CDR2 YSLEER. Germline trimming cut 3 bases from V and 2 bases from J; bases unmatched to any gene: 3. The CDR3 contains 15 residues.

This clone was counted once. The gene calls are TRBV5-1 and TRBJ2-2; D is perhaps TRBD1 (6 bases). Per the germline V gene, CDR1 is SGHRS and CDR2 is YFSETQ. The CDR3 runs to 15 residues. The V end was cut by 5 bases, the J end by 3 bases, with 14 bases between. The CDR3 is CASRVTGTDTGELFF. In nucleotides, the CDR3 is TGCGCCAGCAGAGTAACAGGGACGGACACCGGGGAGCTGTTTTTT. Looking up the rest from reference TRBV5-1 and TRBJ2-2 gives the full variable domain: KAGVTQTPRYLIKTRGQQVTLSCSPISGHRSVSWYQQTPGQGLQFLFEYFSETQRNKGNFPGRFSGRQFSNSRSEMNVSTLELGDSALYLCASRVTGTDTGELFFGEGSRLTVL.

This clone was seen only once. The gene calls are TRBV6-5 and TRBJ2-7; 12 bases line up with TRBD2. CDR1 and CDR2 (germline): MNHEY, SVGAGI. The CDR3 consists of 15 residues. V lost 5 bases, J lost 1 base, and 3 bases stayed unmatched. The CDR3 nucleotides are TGTGCCAGCAGTAAACTAGCGGGGGGATCCTACGAGCAGTACTTC. Protein: CASSKLAGGSYEQYF.

This chain joins TRBV4-1 and TRBJ2-5; 8 positions agree with TRBD1. The V gene's germline CDR1 is MGHRA and CDR2 YSYEKL. The length of the CDR3 is 15 residues. V shed 0 bases, J shed 4 bases, and the junction held 4 bases outside the gene matches. The CDR3 nucleotides read TGCGCCAGCAGCCAAGATGCAGGGGGCTCAGAGACCCAGTACTTC. Protein: CASSQDAGGSETQYF.

This chain connects TRBV3-1 (or the pseudogene TRBV3-2) to TRBJ1-2, with D possibly matching TRBD1 (6 bases). V was trimmed by 7 bases and J by 1 base, leaving 22 bases between them. The CDR3 extends over 17 amino acids. Germline-derived CDR1 and CDR2 are LGHDT and YNNKEL (reference sequence). This CDR3 is CASTSAGGPFFNYGYTF. The CDR3 coding sequence is TGTGCCAGCACCTCGGCCGGGGGGCCCTTTTTTAACTATGGCTACACCTTC.

This clone has a single count. The rearrangement uses TRBV11-2 and TRBJ2-5; D gene unclear. The CDR3 has 11 amino acids. Trimming pared 5 bases from V and 4 bases from J, leaving 5 bases between. Germline V gene data show CDR1 as SGHAT and CDR2 as FQNNGV. The CDR3: CASSPGETQYF. CDR3 DNA: TGTGCCAGCAGCCCCGGAGAGACCCAGTACTTC.

The count of this clone is one. The junction departs from the called germline gene at one end, perhaps through a read error. J is TRBJ2-3 and V is TRBV7-9; D is undetermined. The CDR3 has 12 amino acids. Germline CDR1 is SEHNR and CDR2 is FQNEAQ (reference sequence). The CDR3 protein is CASTRLENTQCF. The CDR3 coding sequence is TGTGCCAGCACCCGCCTAGAAAATACGCAGTGTTTT.

The chain links TRBV5-4 to TRBJ1-6; D may be TRBD1 (5 bases). The V end was cut by 4 bases, the J end by 10 bases, with 15 bases between. Germline assignment: CDR1 SGHNT and CDR2 YYREEE (reference sequence). There are 14 residues in the CDR3. The CDR3 sequence: CASSIRAGDSPLHF. The CDR3, as DNA: TGTGCCAGCAGCATCAGGGCCGGTGACTCACCCCTCCACTTT.

The gene calls are TRBV30 and TRBJ2-7; D might be TRBD1 (6 bases). CDR1 is GTSNPN, CDR2 SVGIG, per germline (reference sequence). The CDR3 spans 16 residues. Deletions cut 0 bases from V and 2 bases from J, with 17 bases between. This chain's CDR3 is CAWSVEEQGMPYEQYF. The CDR3 DNA is TGTGCCTGGAGTGTAGAGGAACAGGGCATGCCCTACGAGCAGTACTTC. The full variable domain, rest sourced from reference TRBV30 and TRBJ2-7, is SQTIHQWPATLVQPVGSPLSLECTVEGTSNPNLYWYRQAAGRGLQLLFYSVGIGQISSEVPQNLSASRPQDRQFILSSKKLLLSDSGFYLCAWSVEEQGMPYEQYFGPGTRLTVT.

The chain joins TRBV18 to TRBJ2-3, with TRBD1 matching 8 bases. The V gene's germline CDR1 is KGHSH and CDR2 LQKENI. V dropped 3 bases and J dropped 4; count of bases not matched to a gene: 6. The CDR3 extends over 15 amino acids. In nucleotides, the CDR3 is TGTGCCAGCTCACCCGACAGGGGAGTTCCAGATACGCAGTATTTT. This sequence encodes CASSPDRGVPDTQYF.

This chain uses TRBV11-1 with TRBJ2-1, with TRBD1 matching 7 bases. Losses at the gene ends were 2 bases for V and 4 bases for J; bases not matched to a gene: 5. Germline loops: CDR1 SGHAT, CDR2 FQDESV (reference sequence). The CDR3 sequence is 15 residues long. The CDR3 reads CASSLLGQTYNEQFF. The CDR3 DNA reads TGTGCCAGCAGCTTACTGGGACAGACTTACAATGAGCAGTTCTTC.

This clone was observed once. The gene calls are TRBV7-3 and TRBJ2-6; D is unresolved. Germline-derived CDR1 and CDR2 are SGHTA and FQGTGA. This CDR3 spans 14 amino acids. The V end lost 4 bases, the J end lost 0 bases, and 4 bases lay between the germline ends. The CDR3 coding sequence is TGTGCCAGCAGCTCCATCTCTGGGGCCAACGTCCTGACTTTC. The encoded protein is CASSSISGANVLTF.

This rearrangement joins TRBV4-1 to TRBJ1-4, with TRBD1 matching 7 bases. Germline V gene sequence: CDR1 MGHRA, CDR2 YSYEKL. Trimming took 0 bases from V and 3 from J; bases not matched to a gene: 7. The CDR3 contains 17 residues. CDR3 sequence (DNA): TGCGCCAGCAGCCAAGATTATCCGGGACAGCCTAATGAAAAACTGTTTTTT. Protein product: CASSQDYPGQPNEKLFF.

The genes are TRBV28 and TRBJ1-2; maybe TRBD1 (5 bases). The V and J ends lost 8 bases and 4 bases respectively, with 14 bases between them. Looked up from germline, CDR1 is MDHEN and CDR2 is SYDVKM. The CDR3 sequence is 13 residues long. The CDR3 nucleotides read TGTGCCAGCCGGGGGAATGTAATCTATGGCTACACCTTC. Translating gives CASRGNVIYGYTF.

The CDR3 here is CASSGGTFYNEQFF. In DNA, the CDR3 is TGTGCCAGCAGCGGGGGGACCTTTTACAATGAGCAGTTCTTC. The chain uses TRBV7-8 and TRBJ2-1; TRBD2 is a possible D gene (6 bases). The V end was cut by 5 bases, the J end by 4 bases, with 12 bases between. This CDR3 has 14 amino acids. Germline loops: CDR1 SGHVS, CDR2 FQNEAQ.

The rearrangement joins TRBV10-3 to TRBJ2-1; 7 nucleotides line up with TRBD1. The CDR3 loop spans 18 amino acids. Trimming cost V 11 bases and J 0 bases; bases outside gene matches: 19. Germline values: CDR1 ENHRY, CDR2 SYGVKD. The CDR3 nucleotides are TGTGCCTCAAAAGGGGGCCAGGGTCCCCGAAGCTCCTACAATGAGCAGTTCTTC. Translating gives CASKGGQGPRSSYNEQFF.